The entry that follows covers one T cell receptor (beta chain) sequence. Its antigen remains unknown. This sample is drawn from a study of cytotoxic CD8 clonotypes in ibrutinib-treated CLL. On the study more broadly: The study recorded mean values of approximately 260,000 productive templates and under 100,000 productive rearrangements per sample. Study-wide findings and caveats: Treatment left the uncommon public clonotypes either contracted or stable in frequency.

Data came from immunoSEQ multiplex PCR; TCRdb stores just in-frame clones and leaves some out. The table lists around 310,000 clones, 70% to 80% of them singletons. The V segment lost 5 bases and the J segment 1 base; nucleotides outside the gene matches: 7. The germline CDR1 and CDR2 sequences are PRHDT and FYEKMQ (reference sequence). This CDR3 region has 16 residues. The chain is built from TRBV13 and TRBJ2-7; TRBD2 matches 11 bases. The specimen comprised PBMCs, sampled before ibrutinib treatment. This receptor was identified in a human donor with chronic lymphocytic leukemia. The CDR3 coding sequence is TGTGCCAGCAGCGCCAGGACTAGCGGGCCTTCCTACGAGCAGTACTTC. It codes for CASSARTSGPSYEQYF. The full variable domain, rest sourced from reference TRBV13 and TRBJ2-7, is AAGVIQSPRHLIKEKRETATLKCYPIPRHDTVYWYQQGPGQDPQFLISFYEKMQSDKGSIPDRFSAQQFSDYHSELNMSSLELGDSALYFCASSARTSGPSYEQYFGPGTRLTVT.